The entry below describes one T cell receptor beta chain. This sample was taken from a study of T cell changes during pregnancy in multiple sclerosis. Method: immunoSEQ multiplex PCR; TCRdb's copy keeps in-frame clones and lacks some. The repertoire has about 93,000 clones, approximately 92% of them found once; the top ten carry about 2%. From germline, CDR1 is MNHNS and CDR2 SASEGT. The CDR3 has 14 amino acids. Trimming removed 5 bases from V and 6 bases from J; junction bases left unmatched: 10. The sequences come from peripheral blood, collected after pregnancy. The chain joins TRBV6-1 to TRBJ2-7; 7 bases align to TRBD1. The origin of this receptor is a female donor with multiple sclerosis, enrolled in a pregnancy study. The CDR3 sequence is CASSFDREAFEQYF. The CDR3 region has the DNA TGTGCCAGCAGTTTCGACAGGGAAGCCTTCGAGCAGTACTTC.